The 31 T cell receptor beta chains below come from one sample, sequenced in a study of Graves' ophthalmopathy and Graves' hyperthyroidism (dated by TCRdb to about 2018). Sequencing used an Illumina HiSeq 2000. TCR beta CDR3 regions were amplified from RNA transcripts for repertoire sequencing. A first-round RT-PCR used HTBI primers with the Qiagen OneStep RT-PCR kit, followed by a second-round multiplex PCR, size selection and purification. TCRdb passed the public sequencing reads through fastp at Q25 and MiXCR, retaining productive beta sequences. A single entry per CDR3 protein holds the most common genes and DNA from its merged rows. This sample has around 43,000 distinct CDR3 sequences in its table, and about 51% of those were observed once. The ten largest clones capture less than 20% of the sample. The sequenced material came from peripheral blood. The origin of the receptors is an adult man with Graves' ophthalmopathy.

The rearrangement joins TRBV19 to TRBJ1-4; D gene ambiguous. Trimming took 5 bases from V and 5 from J, leaving 21 bases between them. Germline values: CDR1 LNHDA, CDR2 SQIVND (reference sequence). The CDR3 contains 17 residues. The CDR3 DNA follows: TGTGCCAGTAGTGCTAGCGGGAGGGCAGCACACAATGAAAAACTGTTTTTT. Amino acids: CASSASGRAAHNEKLFF.

This chain uses TRBV7-9 with TRBJ1-1; 7 bases are shared with TRBD1. V dropped 1 base and J dropped 1; count of bases not matched to a gene: 6. Germline CDR1 SEHNR, CDR2 FQNEAQ (reference sequence). CDR3 length: 16 residues. This CDR3 reads CASSLVAGQSNTEAFF. The CDR3 nucleotides read TGTGCCAGCAGCTTAGTAGCGGGACAGTCGAACACTGAAGCTTTCTTT.

In this sample, this clonotype is medium-sized. The chain links TRBV20-1 to TRBJ2-7; tentative D call: TRBD2 (6 bases). The germline V gene encodes CDR1 DFQATT and CDR2 SNEGSKA (reference sequence). The CDR3 is 12 amino acids. V lost 3 bases and J 6 bases, leaving 12 bases between the germline ends. CDR3 in amino acids: CSASSGGGEQYV. In DNA, the CDR3 is TGCAGTGCTAGTTCCGGGGGAGGCGAGCAGTACGTC.

The sample holds many counts of this clonotype. The chain employs TRBV7-2 and TRBJ1-5; D is perhaps TRBD1 (5 bases). Germline values: CDR1 SGHTA, CDR2 FQGNSA. Trimming removed 5 bases at V and 6 bases at J, with 14 bases between. The CDR3 is 14 residues long. In DNA, the CDR3 is TGTGCCAGCAGCCCTCGGGGGAGGGGTCAGCCCCAGCATTTT. Protein product: CASSPRGRGQPQHF.

Details on this clonotype: Its ends do not fully match the called genes, so a read error is possible. The chain uses TRBV2 and TRBJ1-1; 10 positions agree with TRBD1. Germline CDR1 SNHLY, CDR2 FYNNEI. The CDR3 is made up of 14 amino acids. DNA for the CDR3: TGTGTCAGCAGAAGACAGGGGGCGAACACTGAAGCTTCCTTT. Translated, it gives CVSRRQGANTEASF.

As for this clonotype: This could be a read error, since a much larger clone is one nucleotide away. In this CDR3 the conserved last residue, phenylalanine or tryptophan, is missing, so a read error is likely. V gene TRBV28 combines with J gene TRBJ1-2; TRBD1 aligns across 9 bases. Unmatched junction bases numbered 9, after V lost 5 bases and J lost 8 bases. This CDR3 contains 14 residues. Per germline, CDR1 MDHEN and CDR2 SYDVKM. As DNA, the CDR3 is TGTGCCAGCAGTCCGGGACAGGGCTTAAGGGGCTACACCTCC. Its protein product is CASSPGQGLRGYTS.

This chain uses TRBV15 with TRBJ1-1; no firm D call. Germline CDR1 reads LNHNV; CDR2 reads YYDKDF (reference sequence). The CDR3 is 14 amino acids. V was trimmed by 3 bases and J by 1 base, leaving 9 bases between them. CDR3 residues: CATSREGKNTEAFF. The CDR3 coding sequence is TGTGCCACCAGCAGGGAGGGTAAGAACACTGAAGCTTTCTTT.

To note about this clonotype: At one end, the junction sequence differs from germline, possibly due to a read error. V gene TRBV20-1 combines with J gene TRBJ1-6, with 8 bases matching TRBD1. CDR1 is DFQATT and CDR2 is SNEGSKA in the germline V gene (reference sequence). This CDR3 has 14 residues. The CDR3 is CSARGQGGNSPLHF. The CDR3 region has the DNA TGCAGTGCCAGAGGACAGGGCGGGAATTCACCCCTCCACTTT.

This clonotype was seen just once. This rearrangement joins TRBV2 to TRBJ2-7; a weak D match, TRBD2 (6 bases). CDR1 is SNHLY, CDR2 FYNNEI, per germline. V gave up 8 bases and J gave up 8 bases, with 13 bases separating them. The CDR3 length is 11 residues. CDR3 residues: CASEAGGQQYF. The DNA for the CDR3 is TGTGCCAGCGAAGCGGGTGGGCAGCAGTACTTC.

The rearrangement joins TRBV2 to TRBJ1-1; 11 nucleotides match TRBD1. Germline V gene sequence: CDR1 SNHLY, CDR2 FYNNEI. CDR3 length equals 14 residues. V lost 6 bases and J lost 7; bases outside the gene matches: 7. CDR3 residues: CASRGQGVPNEAFF. Written as DNA, the CDR3 is TGTGCCAGCAGGGGACAGGGGGTTCCTAATGAAGCTTTCTTT.

This clonotype was recorded many times. This chain uses TRBV18 with TRBJ2-5; maybe TRBD2 (5 bases). The CDR3 sequence is 14 residues long. V gave up 6 bases and J gave up 0 bases, with 11 bases separating them. Germline V gene lookup returns CDR1 KGHSH and CDR2 LQKENI. The CDR3 reads CASSPYGNQETQYF. CDR3 coding DNA: TGTGCCAGCTCTCCCTACGGGAACCAAGAGACCCAGTACTTC.

This clonotype was picked up many times. V gene TRBV5-4 combines with J gene TRBJ2-2, with D maybe TRBD2 (5 bases). Germline loops: CDR1 SGHNT, CDR2 YYREEE (reference sequence). The CDR3 consists of 15 residues. With 4 bases removed from V and 2 bases from J, the gap between germline ends came to 12 bases. CDR3 sequence reads: CASSTSTRNTGELFF. CDR3 bases: TGTGCCAGCAGCACTTCCACTAGAAACACCGGGGAGCTGTTTTTT.

V usage is TRBV7-3 and J usage is TRBJ2-2; 10 bases fit TRBD1. J was trimmed by 5 bases and V by 5 bases; bases with no gene match: 8. Germline V gene sequence: CDR1 SGHTA, CDR2 FQGTGA. The CDR3 is 16 amino acids. This CDR3 is CASSHRTGGRTGELFF. In DNA form, the CDR3 reads TGTGCCAGCAGCCACCGGACAGGGGGGCGGACCGGGGAGCTGTTTTTT.

This clonotype is medium-sized (0.01 to 0.1%) within its sample. The chain links TRBV24-1 to TRBJ2-1; 9 positions agree with TRBD1. V was pared by 7 bases and J by 7 bases, with 10 bases of the junction left unmatched. This CDR3 spans 15 amino acids. The germline CDR1 and CDR2 sequences are KGHDR and SFDVKD. CDR3 amino acids: CATSKKGTGQNEQFF. The CDR3 DNA reads TGTGCCACCAGCAAAAAAGGGACAGGGCAAAATGAGCAGTTCTTC.

The chain recombines TRBV7-2 with TRBJ1-5; TRBD1 agrees at 9 bases. The CDR3 extends over 17 amino acids. Losses at the gene ends were 2 bases for V and 4 bases for J; bases not matched to a gene: 9. Germline-derived CDR1 and CDR2 are SGHTA and FQGNSA. The CDR3 protein is CASSLLAGQGGNQPQHF. The CDR3 DNA follows: TGTGCCAGCAGCTTACTAGCGGGACAGGGAGGAAATCAGCCCCAGCATTTT.

Ten or more counts support this clonotype. The chain combines TRBV5-1 with TRBJ2-2; D may be TRBD1 (7 bases). Germline CDR1 reads SGHRS; CDR2 reads YFSETQ. This CDR3 has 16 amino acids. The germline V and J ends were trimmed by 3 bases and 0 bases, with 12 bases remaining between them. The CDR3 nucleotides read TGCGCCAGCAGCTCTGGCGGGACAGCGAACACCGGGGAGCTGTTTTTT. Translated, it gives CASSSGGTANTGELFF. Supplemented by reference TRBV5-1 and TRBJ2-2, the full variable domain reads KAGVTQTPRYLIKTRGQQVTLSCSPISGHRSVSWYQQTPGQGLQFLFEYFSETQRNKGNFPGRFSGRQFSNSRSEMNVSTLELGDSALYLCASSSGGTANTGELFFGEGSRLTVL.

This clonotype was seen once. This rearrangement joins TRBV7-8 to TRBJ2-7; TRBD2 matches 12 bases. The germline CDR1 and CDR2 sequences are SGHVS and FQNEAQ. The CDR3 extends over 17 amino acids. With 1 base clipped from V and 2 bases from J, the junction kept 6 bases outside the gene matches. CDR3 amino acids: CASSLVLAGGTPYEQYV. The CDR3 DNA sequence: TGTGCCAGCAGCTTAGTACTAGCGGGGGGAACCCCCTACGAGCAGTACGTC.

This clonotype was seen ten or more times. The CDR3 here is CASSQIGGQGAYGYTF. The CDR3, as DNA: TGTGCCAGCAGCCAAATCGGGGGACAGGGGGCCTATGGCTACACCTTC. V gene TRBV16 combines with J gene TRBJ1-2, with TRBD1 identical over 12 bases. Germline loops: CDR1 KGHSY, CDR2 FQNENV. There are 16 residues in the CDR3. V lost 2 bases and J lost 4; bases outside the gene matches: 5. Complete variable domain (other parts from reference TRBV16 and TRBJ1-2): GEEVAQTPKHLVRGEGQKAKLYCAPIKGHSYVFWYQQVLKNEFKFLISFQNENVFDETGMPKERFSAKCLPNSPCSLEIQATKLEDSAVYFCASSQIGGQGAYGYTFGSGTRLTVV.

About this clonotype: Because it lacks the conserved phenylalanine or tryptophan at the end, this CDR3 is likely a read error. The chain couples TRBV7-2 to TRBJ2-5; tentatively, D is TRBD2 (5 bases). The CDR3 has 13 amino acids. V gave up 2 bases and J gave up 9 bases, with 13 bases separating them. Germline values: CDR1 SGHTA, CDR2 FQGNSA. For the CDR3, the DNA is TGTGCCAGCAGCTTATGCCGGCCGGAGGCCCAGTACCTC. Translating it yields CASSLCRPEAQYL.

The rearrangement links TRBV7-2 to TRBJ2-7; TRBD2 matches at 7 bases. This CDR3 is built from 15 residues. The germline CDR1 and CDR2 sequences are SGHTA and FQGNSA. V was clipped by 4 bases and J by 0 bases; unmatched bases: 6. For the CDR3, the DNA is TGTGCCAGCAGCTGGCTAGCGGAGAGCTCCTACGAGCAGTACTTC. Translation gives CASSWLAESSYEQYF.

The rearrangement joins TRBV24-1 to TRBJ2-2, with 11 bases fitting TRBD2. With V trimmed by 8 bases and J by 5 bases, 3 bases remained unmatched. The CDR3 is made up of 14 amino acids. CDR1 is KGHDR, CDR2 SFDVKD, per germline. The CDR3 region has the DNA TGTGCCACCACTGGGACTAGCGGTACCGGGGAGCTGTTTTTT. Amino acids: CATTGTSGTGELFF.

This clonotype has a count of ten or more. The V gene is TRBV4-2, the J gene TRBJ2-3; a weak D match, TRBD1 (6 bases). This CDR3 spans 13 amino acids. Germline CDR1 is LGHNA and CDR2 is YNFKEQ. Trimming pared 2 bases from V and 6 bases from J, leaving 9 bases between. The CDR3 DNA reads TGTGCCAGCAGCCAAAGGACAGATGATACGCAGTATTTT. It translates to CASSQRTDDTQYF.

This clonotype was observed a single time. The chain uses TRBV27 and TRBJ1-1; perhaps TRBD1 as D (6 bases). The germline V gene encodes CDR1 MNHEY and CDR2 SMNVEV (reference sequence). Trimming took 6 bases from V and 1 from J, leaving 12 bases between them. The length of the CDR3 is 14 residues. Here the CDR3 DNA reads TGTGCCAGCAGCGCCCTAGGGGGGAACACTGAAGCTTTCTTT. Its translation: CASSALGGNTEAFF.

This clonotype has only one observation. At one boundary the junction diverges from the germline segment, which might be a read error. Here the CDR3 reads CASSFVSDEQLF. CDR3 DNA sequence: TGTGCCAGCAGCTTCGTATCGGATGAGCAGCTCTTC. The V call is TRBV13, the J call TRBJ2-1, with no clear D. Germline-derived CDR1 and CDR2 are PRHDT and FYEKMQ (reference sequence). The CDR3 spans 12 residues. The full variable domain, its missing parts supplied by reference TRBV13 and TRBJ2-1, is AAGVIQSPRHLIKEKRETATLKCYPIPRHDTVYWYQQGPGQDPQFLISFYEKMQSDKGSIPDRFSAQQFSDYHSELNMSSLELGDSALYFCASSFVSDEQLFGPGTRLTVL.

The chain is built from TRBV19 and TRBJ2-1; D assignment may be TRBD1 or TRBD2 (5 bases each). Trimming pared 3 bases from V and 0 bases from J, leaving 9 bases between. Per germline, CDR1 LNHDA and CDR2 SQIVND (reference sequence). This CDR3 spans 15 amino acids. CDR3 protein: CASSIPGGSYNEQFF. The CDR3, as DNA: TGTGCCAGTAGTATCCCTGGGGGCTCCTACAATGAGCAGTTCTTC.

This clonotype was seen many times. The chain links TRBV6-2 or TRBV6-3 to TRBJ1-5; D perhaps matches TRBD1 (6 bases). Trimming took 0 bases from V and 3 from J, leaving 15 bases between them. CDR1 is MNHEY and CDR2 is SVGEGT in the germline V gene. This CDR3 comprises 17 residues. The CDR3 loop reads CASSYSLTWDNNQPQHF. CDR3 coding DNA: TGTGCCAGCAGTTACTCTCTTACTTGGGACAACAATCAGCCCCAGCATTTT.

This chain joins TRBV27 and TRBJ2-1; D is perhaps TRBD2 (6 bases). This CDR3 spans 15 amino acids. V was clipped by 5 bases and J by 6 bases, with 17 bases between them. Germline CDR1 MNHEY, CDR2 SMNVEV (reference sequence). In DNA, the CDR3 is TGTGCCAGCAGTCCGGGGGATCTTGACGTCAATGAGCAGTTCTTC. Its translation is CASSPGDLDVNEQFF.

The chain links TRBV5-1 to TRBJ2-7, with 13 bases identical to TRBD2. CDR3 length: 15 residues. Trimming cost V 3 bases and J 2 bases; bases outside gene matches: 2. Germline V gene sequence: CDR1 SGHRS, CDR2 YFSETQ. The CDR3 DNA reads as TGCGCCAGCAGCTCGGGACTAGCGGGGACCTACGAGCAGTACTTC. Translation gives CASSSGLAGTYEQYF.

This clonotype was counted ten times or more. The chain uses TRBV6-1 and TRBJ2-2; D is undetermined. Trimming removed 4 bases at V and 3 bases at J, with 9 bases between. Germline values: CDR1 MNHNS, CDR2 SASEGT. The CDR3 is 14 amino acids. CDR3 sequence reads: CASSGSSDTGELFF. For the CDR3, the DNA is TGTGCCAGCAGTGGGTCTAGTGACACCGGGGAGCTGTTTTTT.

On this clonotype itself: Its ends do not fully match the called genes, so a read error is possible. V and J are TRBV19 and TRBJ1-2; D remains ambiguous. The CDR3 runs 13 residues. Germline V gene lookup returns CDR1 LNHDA and CDR2 SQIVND (reference sequence). In DNA, the CDR3 is TGTACCAGTAGTAGAAGCCTGGTTGTCGGCTACACCTTC. It encodes CTSSRSLVVGYTF.

This chain connects TRBV20-1 to TRBJ2-7; maybe TRBD1 (6 bases). This CDR3 spans 16 amino acids. Trimming removed 4 bases from V and 4 bases from J, with 23 bases in between. The germline gives CDR1 DFQATT, CDR2 SNEGSKA (reference sequence). CDR3 coding DNA: TGCAGTGCTACCCAACCCTCATTCGGGCAGGGGTACGAGCAGTACTTC. Protein product: CSATQPSFGQGYEQYF.